The 32 T cell receptor beta chains reported below all come from one sample, sequenced in a study of breast tumors, draining lymph nodes, adjacent tissues. MiXCR was run by TCRdb on the multiplex PCR reads, yielding one entry per CDR3 protein. The sample consists of fewer than 250,000 distinct CDR3 sequences, about a third of them appearing once. Breast cancer patients provided tissue from their axillary draining lymph nodes. Material: axillary lymph node tissue. These receptors all come from a female donor with breast cancer. Some clones in this sample may be carry-over from other donors' samples.

This clonotype showed up just a few times. This chain links TRBV6-5 with TRBJ2-1; 10 bases are a match to TRBD2. Trimming cost V 7 bases and J 7 bases; bases outside gene matches: 7. The germline CDR1 and CDR2 sequences are MNHEY and SVGAGI. This CDR3 has 14 amino acids. In nucleotides, the CDR3 is TGTGCCAGCAAAACTAGCGGGATAACAAATGAGCAGTTCTTC. It codes for CASKTSGITNEQFF.

This clonotype appeared many times. This chain uses TRBV6-6 with TRBJ1-6; 9 bases are a match to TRBD1. Per the germline V gene, CDR1 is MNHNY and CDR2 is SVGAGI (reference sequence). There are 15 residues in the CDR3. The trim removed 5 bases at V and 7 bases at J, leaving 6 bases unmatched. CDR3 bases: TGTGCCAGCAGTGTAAGACAGGGGGGGAATTCACCCCTCCACTTT. Protein sequence: CASSVRQGGNSPLHF.

This clonotype was counted many times. The V call is TRBV5-8, the J call TRBJ2-1; 13 positions match TRBD2. Germline V gene lookup returns CDR1 SGHTS and CDR2 YDEGEE. V lost 4 bases, J lost 7 bases, and 8 bases stayed unmatched. The CDR3 consists of 16 residues. CDR3 sequence reads: CASSRGLAGESNEQFF. CDR3 nucleotides: TGTGCCAGCAGCCGAGGACTAGCGGGAGAGTCAAATGAGCAGTTCTTC.

This clonotype came up many times. The genes are TRBV6-6 and TRBJ1-2; a possible D gene is TRBD1 (6 bases). V was shortened by 2 bases and J by 8 bases, with 15 bases between the two germline ends. The CDR3 loop spans 14 amino acids. The germline V gene encodes CDR1 MNHNY and CDR2 SVGAGI (reference sequence). CDR3: CASSYVQQGSGYTF. The CDR3 DNA follows: TGTGCCAGCAGTTACGTCCAACAGGGCTCCGGCTACACCTTC.

The chain uses TRBV19 and TRBJ1-5; D is possibly TRBD1 (5 bases). The CDR3 is 17 residues long. V gave up 3 bases and J gave up 5 bases, with 20 bases separating them. Germline CDR1 and CDR2: LNHDA and SQIVND (reference sequence). The CDR3 region is CASSMGQGRSVDQPQHF. For the CDR3, the DNA is TGTGCCAGTAGTATGGGCCAGGGTCGATCCGTCGATCAGCCCCAGCATTTT.

This clonotype has a count of ten or more. The gene calls are TRBV5-8 and TRBJ2-1; 11 bases map to TRBD2. J was trimmed by 6 bases and V by 4 bases; bases with no gene match: 9. CDR1 is SGHTS and CDR2 is YDEGEE in the germline V gene. CDR3 length: 16 residues. CDR3 nucleotide sequence: TGTGCCAGCAGCGTAACTAGCGGGAGAGGGGGCAATGAGCAGTTCTTC. Encoded protein: CASSVTSGRGGNEQFF.

Regarding this clonotype: A read error may explain this, as a much larger clone is one base away. The chain joins TRBV20-1 to TRBJ2-7, with D possibly being TRBD1 (6 bases). In germline, CDR1 is DFQATT, CDR2 SNEGSKA (reference sequence). This CDR3 is built from 14 residues. This CDR3 is CSASTGKLSSEQYF. The CDR3 bases are TGCAGTGCTTCAACAGGGAAGTTATCCTCCGAGCAGTACTTC.

This clonotype has at least ten counts. The chain carries TRBV2 and TRBJ2-3; D is unresolved. The CDR3 has 16 amino acids. CDR1 is SNHLY, CDR2 FYNNEI, per germline. Trimming pared 5 bases from V and 6 bases from J, leaving 21 bases between. The DNA of the CDR3 is TGTGCCAGCAGTTCCCTACCCCTCTCCCTAGGTGATACGCAGTATTTT. This sequence encodes CASSSLPLSLGDTQYF.

This clonotype appeared many times. Possible read error: a much larger clone is one base away. V usage is TRBV7-9 and J usage is TRBJ2-5, with a possible D match to TRBD1 (7 bases). This CDR3 contains 15 residues. Germline V lookup: CDR1 SEHNR, CDR2 FQNEAQ (reference sequence). The CDR3 DNA sequence: TGTGCCAGCAGCGGCTCGGCGGGACAGCAAGAGACCCAGCACTTC. Its translation is CASSGSAGQQETQHF. Full variable domain (missing parts from reference TRBV7-9 and TRBJ2-5): DTGVSQNPRHKITKRGQNVTFRCDPISEHNRLYWYRQTLGQGPEFLTYFQNEAQLEKSRLLSDRFSAERPKGSFSTLEIQRTEQGDSAMYLCASSGSAGQQETQHFGPGTRLLVL.

The rearrangement joins TRBV19 to TRBJ1-5; D may be TRBD1 (6 bases). Germline CDR1 and CDR2: LNHDA and SQIVND (reference sequence). The CDR3 loop spans 15 amino acids. V lost 3 bases and J 11 bases, leaving 20 bases between the germline ends. CDR3 bases: TGTGCCAGTAGTATTAGCTCAGGGGACTGGGAGACCCAGCATTTT. Translated, it gives CASSISSGDWETQHF. Supplemented by reference TRBV19 and TRBJ1-5, the full variable domain reads DGGITQSPKYLFRKEGQNVTLSCEQNLNHDAMYWYRQDPGQGLRLIYYSQIVNDFQKGDIAEGYSVSREKKESFPLTVTSAQKNPTAFYLCASSISSGDWETQHFGDGTRLSIL.

This clonotype appeared many times. The CDR3, as DNA: TGTGCCAGCAGCCCATCGGGACACTATAGCAATCAGCCCCAGCATTTT. Its protein is CASSPSGHYSNQPQHF. The V gene is TRBV3-2, the J gene TRBJ1-5; the table's D gene call, TRBD1, was not cross checked with the DNA. TRBV3-2 represents a pseudogene. This CDR3 region has 16 residues.

This clonotype was seen once. Germline is not matched at one junction end, which may reflect a read error. The chain is built from TRBV3-1 and TRBJ1-5; possible D gene TRBD1, 6 bases. There are 14 residues in the CDR3. Germline V gives CDR1 LGHDT, CDR2 YNNKEL (reference sequence). CDR3 sequence (DNA): TGCGCCGGCAGCCAACAGGGTAAGAATCAGCCCCAGCATTTT. Its translation is CAGSQQGKNQPQHF.

This clonotype was seen a few times. V usage is TRBV28 and J usage is TRBJ2-3; no definite D call. Germline-derived CDR1 and CDR2 are MDHEN and SYDVKM. The V end lost 3 bases, the J end lost 2 bases, and 15 bases lay between the germline ends. The CDR3 spans 16 residues. CDR3 amino acids: CASSFIKVVLTDTQYF. The DNA of the CDR3 is TGTGCCAGCAGTTTTATTAAGGTCGTTCTCACAGATACGCAGTATTTT.

This clonotype was detected ten times or more. The chain uses TRBV5-8 and TRBJ1-2, with no clear D. The germline CDR1 and CDR2 sequences are SGHTS and YDEGEE. Between the trimmed V and J ends, which lost 0 bases and 8 bases, there was a span of 11 bases. The CDR3 is made up of 13 amino acids. CDR3 in amino acids: CASSLGQREGYTF. CDR3 nucleotides: TGTGCCAGCAGCTTGGGCCAGAGGGAGGGCTACACCTTC.

The chain couples TRBV2 to TRBJ2-1; 10 nucleotides align to TRBD2. Germline-derived CDR1 and CDR2 are SNHLY and FYNNEI. There are 14 residues in the CDR3. The V and J ends lost 7 bases and 6 bases, in that order; junction bases with no gene match: 6. The CDR3 here is CASTKVAGGNEQFF. CDR3 nucleotide sequence: TGTGCCAGCACTAAGGTAGCGGGAGGCAATGAGCAGTTCTTC.

Comments on this clonotype: This may be a read error, as it is one base from a much larger clone. This CDR3 fails to terminate in the conserved phenylalanine or tryptophan, so it likely reflects a read error. The CDR3 DNA is TGTGCCAGCAGTTCCTCATATACCCGGCAGGCTGGAAACACCATATATTCT. Its translation is CASSSSYTRQAGNTIYS. V gene TRBV28 combines with J gene TRBJ1-3; D call uncertain. Germline-derived CDR1 and CDR2 are MDHEN and SYDVKM. V gave up 4 bases and J gave up 2 bases, with 18 bases separating them. This CDR3 region has 17 residues.

This clonotype was counted at least ten times. V usage is TRBV2 and J usage is TRBJ1-5; D not certain. V was shortened by 0 bases and J by 6 bases, with 6 bases between the two germline ends. The CDR3 covers 13 residues. Germline CDR1 reads SNHLY; CDR2 reads FYNNEI. CDR3 DNA: TGTGCCAGCAGTGAAGCGGTGGGTCAGCCCCAGCATTTT. This sequence encodes CASSEAVGQPQHF. The variable domain in full, completed from reference TRBV2 and TRBJ1-5, reads EPEVTQTPSHQVTQMGQEVILRCVPISNHLYFYWYRQILGQKVEFLVSFYNNEISEKSEIFDDQFSVERPDGSNFTLKIRSTKLEDSAMYFCASSEAVGQPQHFGDGTRLSIL.

This clonotype was seen just once. The CDR3 end shows no conserved phenylalanine or tryptophan, and so a read error is likely. V is TRBV5-1 and J is TRBJ2-3, with D maybe TRBD2 (5 bases). Germline CDR1 reads SGHRS; CDR2 reads YFSETQ. The CDR3 has 13 amino acids. CDR3 sequence reads: CASSLSSTDTQYS. The CDR3 nucleotides are TGCGCCAGCAGCTTGTCTAGCACGGATACGCAGTATTCT.

The chain combines TRBV6-1 with TRBJ2-1; 10 bases match TRBD1. The V gene end was trimmed by 2 bases and the J gene end by 2 bases; junction bases not matched to a gene: 3. The germline V gene encodes CDR1 MNHNS and CDR2 SASEGT. This CDR3 is built from 16 residues. The CDR3 coding sequence is TGTGCCAGCAGTGAATTCGGACAGGGGGCCTACAATGAGCAGTTCTTC. Translating it yields CASSEFGQGAYNEQFF.

Ten or more counts support this clonotype. The V and J genes are TRBV5-1 and TRBJ2-3, with 7 nucleotides matching TRBD2. This CDR3 spans 14 amino acids. Germline lookup yields CDR1 SGHRS and CDR2 YFSETQ. The ends lost 4 bases at V and 6 bases at J; junction bases unmatched: 8. CDR3 amino acids: CASSTKRGSDTQYF. CDR3 in DNA: TGCGCCAGCAGCACTAAGCGGGGTTCGGATACGCAGTATTTT.

This clonotype was picked up many times. The V call is TRBV20-1, the J call TRBJ2-1; 10 bases match TRBD1. Germline V gene data show CDR1 as DFQATT and CDR2 as SNEGSKA (reference sequence). This CDR3 comprises 17 residues. Trimming cost V 5 bases and J 3 bases; bases outside gene matches: 13. CDR3 loop: CSASPIRQGAIYNEQFF. The CDR3 DNA reads TGCAGTGCTTCCCCGATTAGACAGGGGGCCATCTACAATGAGCAGTTCTTC.

This clonotype appeared many times. This rearrangement joins TRBV11-3 to TRBJ2-1; 8 bases fit TRBD2. Trimming removed 1 base from V and 5 bases from J; junction bases left unmatched: 4. Germline V lookup: CDR1 SGHNT, CDR2 YENEEA. The CDR3 length is 15 residues. The CDR3 here is CASSLGLARHNEQFF. CDR3 bases: TGTGCCAGCAGCTTAGGACTAGCGCGCCACAATGAGCAGTTCTTC. The full variable domain, its missing parts supplied by reference TRBV11-3 and TRBJ2-1, is EAGVVQSPRYKIIEKKQPVAFWCNPISGHNTLYWYLQNLGQGPELLIRYENEEAVDDSQLPKDRFSAERLKGVDSTLKIQPAELGDSAVYLCASSLGLARHNEQFFGPGTRLTVL.

In the case of this clonotype: The CDR3 does not close with the conserved phenylalanine or tryptophan, likely indicating a read error. Because the CDR3's place on the DNA is in doubt, the DNA is left out and the CDR3 is given as listed by TCRdb. The J gene is TRBJ1-5, the V gene TRBV6-1; TRBD1 was called by the table and not checked on the DNA. The CDR3 spans 13 amino acids, including both terminal residues. The V gene's germline CDR1 is MNHNS and CDR2 SASEGT. The CDR3 reads CASRAGVNSPLRL.

In its sample, this clonotype was seen many times. Written as DNA, the CDR3 is TGCGCCAGCAGCTTCCAGGGGGGCTCTGGAAACACCATATATTTT. It is translated as CASSFQGGSGNTIYF. V and J are TRBV5-1 and TRBJ1-3, with TRBD1 matching over 7 bases. J gave up 0 bases and V 2 bases, and 2 bases lay outside the gene matches. Germline values: CDR1 SGHRS, CDR2 YFSETQ. The CDR3 has 15 residues.

The sample holds many counts of this clonotype. The chain combines TRBV10-2 with TRBJ1-5; 7 bases match TRBD1. The CDR3 sequence is 15 residues long. Per the germline V gene, CDR1 is WSHSY and CDR2 is SAAADI. J lost 3 bases, V lost 5 bases, and 7 bases had no gene match. CDR3 bases: TGCGCCAGCAGTTGGTTCACAGGGGTCAATCAGCCCCAGCATTTT. This codes for CASSWFTGVNQPQHF.

This clonotype showed up just once. A read error may produce the germline difference seen at one junction end. This CDR3 is CANSPHSSGTSSYEQYF. CDR3 coding DNA: TGCGCCAACAGCCCTCATTCGAGCGGGACCAGCTCCTACGAGCAGTACTTC. The chain has TRBV5-1 and TRBJ2-7; 7 bases are shared with TRBD2. The CDR3 is 17 residues long. The V gene's germline CDR1 is SGHRS and CDR2 YFSETQ.

This clonotype has ten or more counts. This chain uses TRBV12-3 or TRBV12-4 with TRBJ1-2; D unresolved. The CDR3 has 13 residues. V lost 5 bases, J lost 4 bases, and 11 bases lay in between. Here the CDR3 reads CASSTTLRYGYTF. The CDR3 bases are TGTGCCAGCAGTACGACCCTCCGCTATGGCTACACCTTC.

Worth noting for this clonotype: A read error is possible here, since a much larger clone lies one base away. The CDR3 DNA reads as TGCAGTGCTAGAGATTTAGGGGGGACCCCGTACTTC. It translates to CSARDLGGTPYF. This rearrangement joins TRBV20-1 to TRBJ2-5; the D gene could be TRBD1 or TRBD2 (6 bases each). The CDR3 extends over 12 amino acids. Germline assignment: CDR1 DFQATT and CDR2 SNEGSKA (reference sequence).

This clonotype occurred many times. This rearrangement joins TRBV3-1 to TRBJ2-7; 8 bases agree with TRBD2. Germline CDR1 is LGHDT and CDR2 is YNNKEL (reference sequence). CDR3 length equals 15 residues. The V segment lost 4 bases and the J segment 5 bases; nucleotides outside the gene matches: 10. The CDR3 spells CASSPSGGRLNEQYF. For the CDR3, the DNA is TGTGCCAGCAGCCCTTCGGGCGGGAGGCTCAACGAGCAGTACTTC.

This clonotype has at least ten counts. A much bigger clone sits one base away, suggesting this may be a read error. The chain couples TRBV7-2 to TRBJ2-3, with D uncertain. V was cut by 0 bases and J by 0 bases, with 4 bases left in between. Germline V gives CDR1 SGHTA, CDR2 FQGNSA. The CDR3 is 14 residues long. The CDR3 reads CASSLATSTDTQYF. CDR3 nucleotide sequence: TGTGCCAGCAGCTTAGCGACTAGCACAGATACGCAGTATTTT.

This clonotype was recorded once. This chain uses TRBV20-1 with TRBJ1-6, with D uncertain. Germline lookup yields CDR1 DFQATT and CDR2 SNEGSKA (reference sequence). This CDR3 contains 15 residues. Trimming cost V 3 bases and J 13 bases, with 22 bases left between them. The CDR3 DNA is TGCAGTGCTAGCTTTGCCAGAAGTTATACTTCCCCCCTCCACTTT. This codes for CSASFARSYTSPLHF.

Worth noting for this clonotype: One end of the junction does not line up with germline, which may come from a read error. V is TRBV20-1 and J is TRBJ2-5; perhaps D is TRBD1 or TRBD2 (5 bases each). The CDR3 length is 11 residues. From germline, CDR1 is DFQATT and CDR2 SNEGSKA (reference sequence). This chain's CDR3 is CSGVLGETQCF. The CDR3, as DNA: TGCAGTGGGGTTTTAGGGGAGACCCAATGCTTC.